The rows below give T cell receptor beta chains drawn from one sample of a study of T-cell reconstitution after alpha-beta-depleted transplantation in children. In TCRdb, the PCR reads were re-called with MiXCR into one record per CDR3 protein. The sample carries more than 200,000 distinct CDR3 sequences, roughly 18% recorded once. The input for sequencing was PBMCs, mostly from graft donor cells, taken 360 days after TCRalphabeta/CD19-depleted stem cell transplant. These receptors all come from a male patient aged 2-15 years who had a stem cell transplant for acute lymphoblastic leukemia, so the T cells may come from the graft donor. Each CDR3 is given with its conserved first and last residue. Fields, in order: CDR3 protein, CDR3 DNA, clone size, V gene, J gene, D gene. D genes are given only for firm matches. Only part of the rows carry a size: once, few, many, or a class if the clone is expanded.

CDR3 protein: CASSSRETQYF
CDR3 DNA: TGTGCCAGCAGTTCCCGGGAGACCCAGTACTTC
clone size: many
V gene: TRBV12-3/TRBV12-4
J gene: TRBJ2-5
D gene: -

CDR3 protein: CASSLSRQTDIQYF
CDR3 DNA: TGTGCCAGCAGTTTATCACGTCAGACAGACATTCAGTACTTC
clone size: -
V gene: TRBV27
J gene: TRBJ2-4
D gene: -

CDR3 protein: CASSLTSASTDTQYF
CDR3 DNA: TGTGCCAGCAGCTTGACTAGCGCTAGCACAGATACGCAGTATTTT
clone size: -
V gene: TRBV5-4
J gene: TRBJ2-3
D gene: TRBD2

CDR3 protein: CASRNGRLRETQYF
CDR3 DNA: TGTGCCAGCAGGAATGGACGGCTCAGGGAGACCCAGTACTTC
clone size: few
V gene: TRBV28
J gene: TRBJ2-5
D gene: -

CDR3 protein: CASMGYDNQPQHF
CDR3 DNA: TGTGCCAGCATGGGGTACGACAATCAGCCCCAGCATTTT
clone size: few
V gene: TRBV6-2/TRBV6-3
J gene: TRBJ1-5
D gene: -

CDR3 protein: CASSPDFFTTSTDTQYF
CDR3 DNA: TGCGCCAGCAGCCCGGATTTTTTTACAACTAGCACAGATACGCAGTATTTT
clone size: -
V gene: TRBV5-1
J gene: TRBJ2-3
D gene: -

CDR3 protein: CASSFAPSGGEYEQYF
CDR3 DNA: TGTGCCAGCAGTTTCGCCCCTAGCGGGGGGGAATACGAGCAGTACTTC
clone size: -
V gene: TRBV28
J gene: TRBJ2-7
D gene: TRBD2

CDR3 protein: CATSDSSSGGETQYF
CDR3 DNA: TGTGCCACCAGTGATTCGAGTAGCGGGGGCGAGACCCAGTACTTC
clone size: -
V gene: TRBV24-1
J gene: TRBJ2-5
D gene: TRBD2

CDR3 protein: CASSRFSGGATSNEQFF
CDR3 DNA: TGTGCCAGCAGTCGCTTTAGCGGGGGGGCCACATCCAATGAGCAGTTCTTC
clone size: few
V gene: TRBV12-3/TRBV12-4
J gene: TRBJ2-1
D gene: TRBD2

CDR3 protein: CASSYGHNLNIQYF
CDR3 DNA: TGTGCCAGCAGTTACGGACATAATTTAAACATTCAGTACTTC
clone size: -
V gene: TRBV6-5
J gene: TRBJ2-4
D gene: -

CDR3 protein: CASRLYDREPNYGYTF
CDR3 DNA: TGTGCCAGCAGGCTATACGACAGGGAGCCTAACTATGGCTACACCTTC
clone size: -
V gene: TRBV6-2/TRBV6-3
J gene: TRBJ1-2
D gene: TRBD1

CDR3 protein: CASSYSAVEQFF
CDR3 DNA: TGTGCCAGCAGTTACTCAGCGGTTGAGCAGTTCTTC
clone size: -
V gene: TRBV6-2/TRBV6-3
J gene: TRBJ2-1
D gene: -

CDR3 protein: CASSLSRGGRSTDTQYF
CDR3 DNA: TGTGCCAGCAGCTTATCCAGGGGGGGAAGGAGTACAGATACGCAGTATTTT
clone size: few
V gene: TRBV12-3/TRBV12-4
J gene: TRBJ2-3
D gene: -

CDR3 protein: CASSLNGFRVNSPLHF
CDR3 DNA: TGTGCCAGCAGCTTAAATGGCTTCAGGGTTAATTCACCCCTCCACTTT
clone size: few
V gene: TRBV7-9
J gene: TRBJ1-6
D gene: -

CDR3 protein: CSVEGRGRGIQYF
CDR3 DNA: TGCAGCGTTGAAGGCAGGGGACGGGGCATTCAGTACTTC
clone size: -
V gene: TRBV29-1
J gene: TRBJ2-4
D gene: -

CDR3 protein: CASSLKGRDWDTQYF
CDR3 DNA: TGTGCCAGCAGCTTGAAGGGCAGGGATTGGGATACGCAGTATTTT
clone size: -
V gene: TRBV5-6
J gene: TRBJ2-3
D gene: -

CDR3 protein: CASSPGGGISTDTQYF
CDR3 DNA: TGTGCCAGCAGCCCCGGGGGGGGGATAAGCACAGATACGCAGTATTTT
clone size: -
V gene: TRBV7-9
J gene: TRBJ2-3
D gene: TRBD2

CDR3 protein: CASRQQGSDTQYF
CDR3 DNA: TGTGCCAGCAGGCAACAGGGATCAGATACGCAGTATTTT
clone size: many
V gene: TRBV14
J gene: TRBJ2-3
D gene: -

CDR3 protein: CASSARQVGKVAAYEQYF
CDR3 DNA: TGTGCCAGCAGTGCCCGACAGGTCGGAAAGGTCGCTGCCTACGAGCAGTACTTC
clone size: -
V gene: TRBV7-6
J gene: TRBJ2-7
D gene: -

CDR3 protein: CASSQEGYGELYVYF
CDR3 DNA: TGTGCCAGCAGCCAAGAAGGCTATGGGGAGCTTTATGTGTATTTT
clone size: -
V gene: TRBV3-1
J gene: TRBJ2-3
D gene: -

CDR3 protein: CASSPSTGLYQETQYF
CDR3 DNA: TGTGCCAGCAGCCCCTCGACAGGACTCTACCAAGAGACCCAGTACTTC
clone size: few
V gene: TRBV13
J gene: TRBJ2-5
D gene: -

CDR3 protein: CSARVAGSRGYNEQFF
CDR3 DNA: TGCAGTGCTAGGGTGGCGGGGAGCCGAGGGTACAATGAGCAGTTCTTC
clone size: -
V gene: TRBV20-1
J gene: TRBJ2-1
D gene: -

CDR3 protein: CASSFGGGQHF
CDR3 DNA: TGTGCCAGCAGTTTCGGTGGGGGCCAGCATTTT
clone size: many
V gene: TRBV28
J gene: TRBJ1-5
D gene: -

CDR3 protein: CASSAGGLSLQETQYF
CDR3 DNA: TGTGCCAGCAGTGCCGGCGGGCTCTCTCTTCAAGAGACCCAGTACTTC
clone size: many
V gene: TRBV12-3/TRBV12-4
J gene: TRBJ2-5
D gene: -

CDR3 protein: CASSQLTTGEHTEAFF
CDR3 DNA: TGTGCCAGCAGCCAACTGACGACAGGGGAGCACACTGAAGCTTTCTTT
clone size: few
V gene: TRBV4-2
J gene: TRBJ1-1
D gene: TRBD1

CDR3 protein: CASSSSVSSYNEQFF
CDR3 DNA: TGTGCCAGCAGCTCTAGCGTTAGCTCCTACAATGAGCAGTTCTTC
clone size: few
V gene: TRBV7-2
J gene: TRBJ2-1
D gene: -

CDR3 protein: CASSQADRGWAYEQYF
CDR3 DNA: TGTGCCAGCAGCCAAGCCGACAGGGGATGGGCCTACGAGCAGTACTTC
clone size: -
V gene: TRBV4-2
J gene: TRBJ2-7
D gene: TRBD1

CDR3 protein: CASSRPGGGAFGYTF
CDR3 DNA: TGTGCCAGCAGCCGACCTGGGGGGGGTGCTTTTGGCTACACCTTC
clone size: few
V gene: TRBV12-3/TRBV12-4
J gene: TRBJ1-2
D gene: -

CDR3 protein: CASSLEGGLGNTQYF
CDR3 DNA: TGTGCCAGCAGTTTAGAGGGGGGGCTAGGGAATACGCAGTATTTT
clone size: many
V gene: TRBV12-3/TRBV12-4
J gene: TRBJ2-3
D gene: -

CDR3 protein: CSARDPRTSGGRETQYF
CDR3 DNA: TGCAGTGCTAGAGATCCTAGGACTAGCGGGGGGCGGGAGACCCAGTACTTC
clone size: many
V gene: TRBV20-1
J gene: TRBJ2-5
D gene: TRBD2

CDR3 protein: CASSVGGTPTYEQYF
CDR3 DNA: TGTGCCAGCAGCGTAGGAGGGACTCCCACCTACGAGCAGTACTTC
clone size: -
V gene: TRBV9
J gene: TRBJ2-7
D gene: -

CDR3 protein: CASRPGKGTVTYEQYF
CDR3 DNA: TGCGCCAGCAGACCAGGGAAGGGGACGGTTACCTACGAGCAGTACTTC
clone size: few
V gene: TRBV5-1
J gene: TRBJ2-7
D gene: -

CDR3 protein: CASSLLAASDTQYF
CDR3 DNA: TGTGCCAGCAGCCTACTAGCGGCATCAGATACGCAGTATTTT
clone size: few
V gene: TRBV7-6
J gene: TRBJ2-3
D gene: TRBD2

CDR3 protein: CASSQGRDTQYF
CDR3 DNA: TGCGCCAGCAGCCAAGGGAGAGATACGCAGTATTTT
clone size: -
V gene: TRBV4-3
J gene: TRBJ2-3
D gene: -

CDR3 protein: CASSLSEGGLNTEAFF
CDR3 DNA: TGTGCCAGCAGCCTTTCCGAGGGGGGATTGAACACTGAAGCTTTCTTT
clone size: few
V gene: TRBV21-1
J gene: TRBJ1-1
D gene: -

CDR3 protein: CASSESGQVSYEQYF
CDR3 DNA: TGTGCCAGCAGTGAATCCGGGCAGGTCTCCTACGAGCAGTACTTC
clone size: -
V gene: TRBV25-1
J gene: TRBJ2-7
D gene: -

CDR3 protein: CASSSRERGLMTSGRSNEQYF
CDR3 DNA: TGTGCCAGCAGCTCAAGGGAACGGGGTCTGATGACTAGCGGGAGAAGTAACGAGCAGTACTTC
clone size: many
V gene: TRBV6-2/TRBV6-3
J gene: TRBJ2-7
D gene: TRBD2

CDR3 protein: CASSLTGAKQFF
CDR3 DNA: TGTGCCAGCAGCCTAACCGGGGCGAAGCAGTTCTTC
clone size: -
V gene: TRBV6-5
J gene: TRBJ2-1
D gene: -

CDR3 protein: CASTSRALGGQPQHF
CDR3 DNA: TGTGCCAGCACAAGCCGGGCATTAGGGGGCCAGCCCCAGCATTTT
clone size: few
V gene: TRBV6-5
J gene: TRBJ1-5
D gene: TRBD1

CDR3 protein: CSVWGVWDEQFF
CDR3 DNA: TGCAGTGTCTGGGGGGTGTGGGATGAGCAGTTCTTC
clone size: -
V gene: TRBV20-1
J gene: TRBJ2-1
D gene: -

CDR3 protein: CASSIPGLSPSNEQFF
CDR3 DNA: TGTGCCAGTAGTATTCCCGGGTTGTCTCCCTCCAATGAGCAGTTCTTC
clone size: -
V gene: TRBV19
J gene: TRBJ2-1
D gene: -

CDR3 protein: CASSPRGTQYF
CDR3 DNA: TGCGCCAGCAGTCCCAGGGGGACCCAGTACTTC
clone size: many
V gene: TRBV10-2
J gene: TRBJ2-5
D gene: -

CDR3 protein: CASSQEFGGQKYGYTF
CDR3 DNA: TGCGCCAGCAGCCAAGAATTCGGGGGACAAAAATATGGCTACACCTTC
clone size: -
V gene: TRBV4-3
J gene: TRBJ1-2
D gene: -

CDR3 protein: CASSVGTLQETQYF
CDR3 DNA: TGCGCCAGCAGCGTGGGGACACTACAAGAGACCCAGTACTTC
clone size: many
V gene: TRBV5-1
J gene: TRBJ2-5
D gene: -

CDR3 protein: CSASRPGGEINEQFF
CDR3 DNA: TGCAGTGCTAGTAGGCCAGGGGGGGAGATCAATGAGCAGTTCTTC
clone size: few
V gene: TRBV20-1
J gene: TRBJ2-1
D gene: -

CDR3 protein: CASSQFPSQGSYEQYF
CDR3 DNA: TGCGCCAGCAGCCAATTCCCCTCCCAGGGATCCTACGAGCAGTACTTC
clone size: -
V gene: TRBV4-3
J gene: TRBJ2-7
D gene: -

CDR3 protein: CASSVRGSSYEQYF
CDR3 DNA: TGTGCCAGCAGTGTACGGGGGTCCTCCTACGAGCAGTACTTC
clone size: -
V gene: TRBV2
J gene: TRBJ2-7
D gene: -

CDR3 protein: CASSSQLNEKLFF
CDR3 DNA: TGTGCCAGCAGCTCCCAACTCAATGAAAAACTGTTTTTT
clone size: -
V gene: TRBV7-9
J gene: TRBJ1-4
D gene: -

CDR3 protein: CSVSPKSGSPQETQYF
CDR3 DNA: TGCAGCGTCTCTCCCAAATCCGGGAGTCCCCAAGAGACCCAGTACTTC
clone size: -
V gene: TRBV29-1
J gene: TRBJ2-5
D gene: -

CDR3 protein: CASSLQSNIRETQYF
CDR3 DNA: TGTGCCAGCAGCCTACAAAGTAATATCCGGGAGACCCAGTACTTC
clone size: -
V gene: TRBV9
J gene: TRBJ2-5
D gene: -

CDR3 protein: CASSLTGGRETQYF
CDR3 DNA: TGTGCCAGCAGTTTAACTGGGGGGAGAGAGACCCAGTACTTC
clone size: -
V gene: TRBV12-3/TRBV12-4
J gene: TRBJ2-5
D gene: -

CDR3 protein: CASSPAGTAVVEQYF
CDR3 DNA: TGTGCCAGCTCACCCGCGGGGACTGCCGTTGTCGAGCAGTACTTC
clone size: -
V gene: TRBV18
J gene: TRBJ2-7
D gene: -

CDR3 protein: CASSLGLAGASLYEQYF
CDR3 DNA: TGCGCCAGCAGCTTGGGGCTAGCGGGGGCCTCACTCTACGAGCAGTACTTC
clone size: few
V gene: TRBV5-1
J gene: TRBJ2-7
D gene: TRBD2

CDR3 protein: CASRPHGTGELFF
CDR3 DNA: TGTGCCAGCAGACCTCACGGCACCGGGGAGCTGTTTTTT
clone size: few
V gene: TRBV3-1
J gene: TRBJ2-2
D gene: -